The 2 T cell receptor beta chains below were found in one sample sequenced in a study of cytomegalovirus exposure and HLA in healthy donors. PCR amplification relied on 60 Vbeta primers (plus 13 Jbeta primers). Libraries were prepared by immunoSEQ multiplex PCR; TCRdb keeps only in-frame clonotypes and omits some of them. Among under 150,000 clones listed, roughly 80% were seen once. Material: PBMCs. These receptors were obtained from a woman aged 40 to 50 in good health and CMV-seropositive.

This clone was found once. The V and J genes are TRBV7-9 and TRBJ2-3; 7 bases are a match to TRBD2. Per germline, CDR1 SEHNR and CDR2 FQNEAQ (reference sequence). J was trimmed by 0 bases and V by 5 bases; bases with no gene match: 8. This CDR3 is built from 16 residues. In nucleotides, the CDR3 is TGTGCCAGCAGCCCCGGAGCGGGGACTAGCACAGATACGCAGTATTTT. This sequence encodes CASSPGAGTSTDTQYF.

Regarding this clone: One end of the junction fails to match germline, which may point to a read error. This specimen includes other DNA sequences encoding the same CDR3. The chain has TRBV4-2 and TRBJ1-1, with a weak D call TRBD1 (6 bases). The CDR3 sequence is 14 residues long. CDR1 and CDR2 (germline): LGHNA, YNFKEQ. The CDR3 protein is CASSPGHTNTEAFF. The CDR3, as DNA: TGTGCCAGCAGCCCGGGACACACGAACACTGAGGCTTTCTTT.